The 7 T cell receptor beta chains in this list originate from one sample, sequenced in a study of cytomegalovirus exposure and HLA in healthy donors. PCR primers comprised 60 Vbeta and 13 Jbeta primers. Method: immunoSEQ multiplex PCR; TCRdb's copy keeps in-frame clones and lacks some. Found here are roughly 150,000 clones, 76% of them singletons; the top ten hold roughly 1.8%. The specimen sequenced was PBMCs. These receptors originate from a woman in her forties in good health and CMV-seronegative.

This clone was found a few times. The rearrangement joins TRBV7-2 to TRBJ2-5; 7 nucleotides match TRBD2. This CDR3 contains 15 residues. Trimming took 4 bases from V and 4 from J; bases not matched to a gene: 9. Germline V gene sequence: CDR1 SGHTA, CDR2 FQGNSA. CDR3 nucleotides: TGTGCCAGCAGCTGGGTCGGGGGGTTTGGAGAGACCCAGTACTTC. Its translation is CASSWVGGFGETQYF.

In nucleotides, the CDR3 is TGTGCCAGCAGCCCGGACAGGACCCCCTACGAGCAGTACTTC. Amino acid sequence: CASSPDRTPYEQYF. The chain carries TRBV7-6 and TRBJ2-7; 7 nucleotides line up with TRBD1. From germline, CDR1 is SGHVS and CDR2 FNYEAQ. The CDR3 contains 14 residues. J gave up 2 bases and V 5 bases, and 6 bases lay outside the gene matches.

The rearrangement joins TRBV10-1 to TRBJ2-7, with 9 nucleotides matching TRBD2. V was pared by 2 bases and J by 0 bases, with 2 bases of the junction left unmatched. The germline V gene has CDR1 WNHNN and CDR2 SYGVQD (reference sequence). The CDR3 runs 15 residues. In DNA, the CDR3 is TGCGCCAGCAGTGAGGAGCGGGGGGACTCCTACGAGCAGTACTTC. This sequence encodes CASSEERGDSYEQYF.

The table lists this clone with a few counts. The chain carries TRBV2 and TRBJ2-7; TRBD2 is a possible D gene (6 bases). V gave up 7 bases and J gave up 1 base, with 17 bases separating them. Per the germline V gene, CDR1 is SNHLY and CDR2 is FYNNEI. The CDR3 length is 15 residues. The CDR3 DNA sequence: TGTGCCAGCATGGCCTACCGGGACTTTTCCTACGAGCAGTACTTC. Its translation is CASMAYRDFSYEQYF.

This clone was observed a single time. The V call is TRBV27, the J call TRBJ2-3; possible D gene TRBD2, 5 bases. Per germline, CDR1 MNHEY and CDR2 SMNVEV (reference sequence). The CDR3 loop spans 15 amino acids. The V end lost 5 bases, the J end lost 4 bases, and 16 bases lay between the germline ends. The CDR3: CASSVGLFRADTQYF. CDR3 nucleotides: TGTGCCAGCAGTGTAGGACTCTTCCGCGCAGATACGCAGTATTTT.

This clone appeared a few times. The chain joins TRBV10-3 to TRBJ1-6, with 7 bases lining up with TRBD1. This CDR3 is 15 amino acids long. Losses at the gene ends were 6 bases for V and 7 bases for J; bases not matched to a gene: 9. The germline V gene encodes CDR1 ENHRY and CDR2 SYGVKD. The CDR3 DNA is TGTGCCATCAGCTTTAACAGGGGAACCAATTCACCCCTCCACTTT. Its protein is CAISFNRGTNSPLHF.

CDR3 amino acids: CASSEDRMLAKNIQYF. DNA of the CDR3: TGTGCCAGCAGTGAAGACAGGATGCTAGCCAAAAACATTCAGTACTTC. This chain links TRBV2 with TRBJ2-4; a weak D match, TRBD1 (5 bases). Germline V lookup: CDR1 SNHLY, CDR2 FYNNEI. Trimming left V 1 base short and J 0 bases short, with 10 bases between. This CDR3 is built from 16 residues.